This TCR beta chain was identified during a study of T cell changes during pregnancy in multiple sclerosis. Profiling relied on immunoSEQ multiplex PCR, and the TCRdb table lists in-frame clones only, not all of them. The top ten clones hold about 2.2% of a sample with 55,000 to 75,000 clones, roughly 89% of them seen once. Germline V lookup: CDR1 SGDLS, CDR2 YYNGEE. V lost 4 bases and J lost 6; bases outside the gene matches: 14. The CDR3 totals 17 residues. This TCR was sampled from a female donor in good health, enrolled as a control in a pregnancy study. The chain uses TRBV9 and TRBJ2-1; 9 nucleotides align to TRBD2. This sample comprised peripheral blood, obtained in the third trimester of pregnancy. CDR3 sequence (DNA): TGTGCCAGCAGCACCCGGCTAGCGGGATTGGTGCTCAATGAGCAGTTCTTC. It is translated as CASSTRLAGLVLNEQFF.